This TCR beta chain was found in a study of T cell therapy after organ transplantation. Study context: T cells were expanded 2 weeks with 30 CMV class I/II epitopes.

Germline V gene lookup returns CDR1 GTSNPN and CDR2 SVGIG (reference sequence). The CDR3 runs to 14 residues. The V and J ends lost 1 base and 2 bases respectively, with 12 bases between them. Sample time point: 20-29 weeks after completion of therapy. Study-wide results and limits: Lower pretherapy CD8 clonality went with larger post-therapy fold change.

Repertoires were generated with immunoSEQ multiplex PCR, while TCRdb's copy carries only in-frame clones and drops some. This table has around 15,000 clones, 85% appearing once. As to this clone: Its specificity is unknown.

The sequences come from CD8+ T cells from blood, collected after autologous CMV-specific T cell therapy. The sequence came from a human patient who had received a solid organ transplant and had CMV disease. Some T cells could come from the graft donor. This chain uses TRBV30 with TRBJ2-7, with a possible D match to TRBD1 (5 bases). The CDR3 region is CAWSARQGTYEQYF. As DNA, the CDR3 is TGTGCCTGGAGTGCTCGGCAGGGTACCTACGAGCAGTACTTC.